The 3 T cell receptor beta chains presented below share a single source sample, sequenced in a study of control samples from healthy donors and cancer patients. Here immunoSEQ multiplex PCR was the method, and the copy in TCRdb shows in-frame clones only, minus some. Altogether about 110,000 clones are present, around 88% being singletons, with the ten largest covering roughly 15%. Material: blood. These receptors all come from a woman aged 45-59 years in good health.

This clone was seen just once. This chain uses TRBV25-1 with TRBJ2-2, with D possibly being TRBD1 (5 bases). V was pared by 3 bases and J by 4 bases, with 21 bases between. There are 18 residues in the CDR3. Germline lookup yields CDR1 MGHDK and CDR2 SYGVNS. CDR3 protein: CASSDSLPTLRGTGELFF. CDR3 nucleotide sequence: TGTGCCAGCAGTGATTCCCTCCCTACTCTAAGGGGCACCGGGGAGCTGTTTTTT.

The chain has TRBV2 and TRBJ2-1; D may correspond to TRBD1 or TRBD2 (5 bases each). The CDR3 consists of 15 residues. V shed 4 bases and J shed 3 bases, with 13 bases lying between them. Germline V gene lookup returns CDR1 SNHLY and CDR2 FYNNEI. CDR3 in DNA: TGTGCCAGCAGTGGGGGGAAGGACTTCTACAATGAGCAGTTCTTC. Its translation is CASSGGKDFYNEQFF.

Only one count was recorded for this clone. Written as DNA, the CDR3 is TGTGCCAGTAGTATAGATCCCGACAGCGCGACCTACGAGCAGTACTTC. The encoded protein is CASSIDPDSATYEQYF. The chain links TRBV19 to TRBJ2-7; maybe TRBD1 (5 bases). Trimming took off 0 bases at V and 2 bases at J, with 14 bases between the two ends. The germline V gene encodes CDR1 LNHDA and CDR2 SQIVND (reference sequence). The CDR3 is made up of 16 amino acids.